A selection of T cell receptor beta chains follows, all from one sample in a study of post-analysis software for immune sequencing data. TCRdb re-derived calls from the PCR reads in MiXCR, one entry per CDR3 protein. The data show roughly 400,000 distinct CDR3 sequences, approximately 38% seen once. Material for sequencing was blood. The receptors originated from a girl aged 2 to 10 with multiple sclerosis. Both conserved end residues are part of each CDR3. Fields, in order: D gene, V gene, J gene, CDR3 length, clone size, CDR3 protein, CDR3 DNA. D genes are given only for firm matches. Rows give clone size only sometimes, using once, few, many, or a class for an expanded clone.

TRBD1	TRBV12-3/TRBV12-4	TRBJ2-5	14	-	CASSFPDREETQYF	TGTGCCAGCAGTTTCCCCGACAGGGAAGAGACCCAGTACTTC
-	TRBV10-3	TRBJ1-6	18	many	CAISDLQTLSFHNSPLHF	TGTGCCATCAGTGACTTACAGACCCTCAGCTTCCATAATTCACCCCTCCACTTT
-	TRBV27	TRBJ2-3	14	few	CASGTVRLPDTQYF	TGTGCCAGTGGGACTGTGAGACTCCCAGATACGCAGTATTTT
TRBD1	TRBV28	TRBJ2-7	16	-	CASSSHRGLPSYEQYF	TGTGCCAGCAGTTCCCACAGGGGTCTACCCTCCTACGAGCAGTACTTC
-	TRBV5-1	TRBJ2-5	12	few	CASSLGIETQYF	TGCGCCAGCAGCTTGGGAATAGAGACCCAGTACTTC
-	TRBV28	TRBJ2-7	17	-	CASSPAGLASSYNEQYF	TGTGCCAGCAGTCCCGCAGGACTGGCTAGCTCCTACAATGAGCAGTACTTC
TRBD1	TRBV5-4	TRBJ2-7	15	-	CASSTGTGRAYEQYF	TGTGCCAGCAGCACCGGGACAGGGAGGGCCTACGAGCAGTACTTC
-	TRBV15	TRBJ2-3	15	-	CATSRDGSFTDTQYF	TGTGCCACCAGCAGAGATGGGAGTTTCACAGATACGCAGTATTTT
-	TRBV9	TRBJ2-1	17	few	CASSSNPSRSSYNEQFF	TGTGCCAGCAGCTCTAACCCTTCAAGGAGCTCCTACAATGAGCAGTTCTTC
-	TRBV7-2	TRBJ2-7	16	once	CASSTQGGGVNYEQYF	TGTGCCAGCAGTACCCAGGGAGGGGGGGTTAACTACGAGCAGTACTTC
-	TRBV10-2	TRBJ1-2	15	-	CASSESRVWGYGYTF	TGCGCCAGCAGTGAGTCGAGAGTTTGGGGCTATGGCTACACCTTC
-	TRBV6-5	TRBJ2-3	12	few	CASSRGGGWQYF	TGTGCCAGCAGTCGGGGTGGGGGCTGGCAGTATTTT
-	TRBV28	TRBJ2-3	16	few	CASSSPRRRYTDTQYF	TGTGCCAGCAGTAGTCCCCGGCGACGGTACACAGATACGCAGTATTTT
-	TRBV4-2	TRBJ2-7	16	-	CASSLEPSPVQDEQYF	TGTGCCAGCAGCTTGGAACCCTCACCAGTACAAGACGAGCAGTACTTC
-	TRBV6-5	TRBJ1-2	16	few	CASSYSMKTFNYGYTF	TGTGCCAGCAGTTACTCAATGAAGACCTTTAACTATGGCTACACCTTC
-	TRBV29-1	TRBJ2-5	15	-	CSVDGVGDPQETQYF	TGCAGCGTTGACGGCGTAGGGGACCCTCAAGAGACCCAGTACTTC
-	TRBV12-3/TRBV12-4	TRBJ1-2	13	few	CASSSDRPYGYTF	TGTGCCAGCAGTTCCGACAGACCTTATGGCTACACCTTC
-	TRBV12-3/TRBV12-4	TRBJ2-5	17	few	CASSLRRAGAFQETQYF	TGTGCCAGCAGTTTAAGAAGGGCAGGGGCCTTTCAAGAGACCCAGTACTTC
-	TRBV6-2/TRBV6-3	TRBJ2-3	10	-	CASSSGTQYF	TGTGCCAGCAGTAGCGGGACGCAGTATTTT
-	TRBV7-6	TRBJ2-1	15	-	CASSRLGVSYNEQFF	TGTGCCAGCAGCCGCCTGGGGGTCTCCTACAATGAGCAGTTCTTC
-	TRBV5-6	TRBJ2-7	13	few	CASSLEQLYEQYF	TGTGCCAGCAGCTTGGAACAACTCTACGAGCAGTACTTC
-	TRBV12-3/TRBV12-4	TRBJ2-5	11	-	CASRNWETQYF	TGTGCCAGCAGGAACTGGGAGACCCAGTACTTC
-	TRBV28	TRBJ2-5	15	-	CASSLGGAGRETQYF	TGTGCCAGCAGTTTAGGGGGGGCCGGGAGGGAGACCCAGTACTTC
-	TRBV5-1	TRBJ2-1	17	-	CASSLGLGVGSYNEQFF	TGCGCCAGCAGCTTGGGACTCGGGGTCGGCTCCTACAATGAGCAGTTCTTC
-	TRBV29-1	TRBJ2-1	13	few	CSVERTPYNEQFF	TGCAGCGTTGAGAGGACCCCCTACAATGAGCAGTTCTTC
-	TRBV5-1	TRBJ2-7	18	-	CASSGNPQATTSSYEQYF	TGCGCCAGCAGCGGAAACCCTCAGGCGACTACGAGCTCCTACGAGCAGTACTTC
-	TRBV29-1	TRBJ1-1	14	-	CSVSVVISYTEAFF	TGCAGCGTTAGTGTGGTGATCTCGTACACTGAAGCTTTCTTT
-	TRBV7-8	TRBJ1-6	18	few	CASSPRGGASSYNSPLHF	TGTGCCAGCAGCCCAAGAGGGGGGGCCAGCTCCTATAATTCACCCCTCCACTTT
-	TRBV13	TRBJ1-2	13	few	CATPRLINYGYTF	TGTGCCACTCCGCGGCTGATTAACTATGGCTACACCTTC
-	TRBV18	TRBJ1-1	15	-	CASSPGGWRDTEAFF	TGTGCCAGCTCACCGGGGGGGTGGAGGGACACTGAAGCTTTCTTT
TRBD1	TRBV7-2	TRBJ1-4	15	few	CASSPQTGIDEKLFF	TGCGCCAGCAGCCCCCAGACAGGGATTGATGAAAAACTGTTTTTT
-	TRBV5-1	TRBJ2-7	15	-	CASSLGQGADYEQYF	TGCGCCAGCAGCTTGGGTCAGGGAGCCGACTACGAGCAGTACTTC
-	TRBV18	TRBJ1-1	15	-	CASSPRRDFDTEAFF	TGTGCCAGCTCACCACGGCGGGATTTTGACACTGAAGCTTTCTTT
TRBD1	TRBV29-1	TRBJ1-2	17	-	CSVEVVGTADYNYGYTF	TGCAGCGTTGAAGTTGTGGGGACAGCAGATTACAACTATGGCTACACCTTC
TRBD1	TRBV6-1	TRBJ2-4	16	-	CASSDRTGLAKNIQYF	TGTGCCAGCAGTGATAGGACAGGGTTAGCCAAAAACATTCAGTACTTC
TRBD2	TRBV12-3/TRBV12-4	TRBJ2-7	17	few	CASSGGNQRDLYYEQYF	TGTGCCAGCAGCGGGGGAAACCAGCGGGACCTCTACTACGAGCAGTACTTC
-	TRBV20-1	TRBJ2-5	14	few	CSAPSPQGSETQYF	TGCAGTGCTCCCTCCCCACAGGGTTCGGAGACCCAGTACTTC
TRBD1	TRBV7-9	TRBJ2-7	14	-	CASSHDRVAYEQYF	TGTGCCAGCAGCCACGACAGGGTAGCCTACGAGCAGTACTTC
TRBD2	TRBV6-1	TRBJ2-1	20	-	CASSPGTSGGRGISGDEQFF	TGTGCCAGCAGCCCCGGGACTAGCGGGGGTAGGGGTATTTCTGGCGATGAGCAGTTCTTC
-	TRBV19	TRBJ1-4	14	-	CASRATPANEKLFF	TGTGCCAGTAGAGCGACACCAGCTAATGAAAAACTGTTTTTT
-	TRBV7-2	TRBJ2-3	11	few	CASSSEIKQYF	TGTGCCAGCAGCTCCGAGATAAAGCAGTATTTT
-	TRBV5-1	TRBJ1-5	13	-	CASSLAVNQPQHF	TGCGCCAGCAGCTTGGCCGTAAATCAGCCCCAGCATTTT
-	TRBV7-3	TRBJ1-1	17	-	CASSFVQVRTMNTEAFF	TGTGCCAGCAGCTTCGTACAGGTTCGGACCATGAACACTGAAGCTTTCTTT
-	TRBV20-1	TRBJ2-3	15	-	CSAREMLRNTDTQYF	TGCAGTGCTAGAGAAATGCTACGCAACACAGATACGCAGTATTTT
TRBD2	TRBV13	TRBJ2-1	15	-	CASSLRRGDYNEQFF	TGTGCCAGCAGCTTGAGGCGGGGGGACTACAATGAGCAGTTCTTC
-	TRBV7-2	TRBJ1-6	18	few	CASSFYRATSSYNSPLHF	TGTGCCAGCAGCTTTTACAGGGCCACGAGCTCCTATAATTCACCCCTCCACTTT
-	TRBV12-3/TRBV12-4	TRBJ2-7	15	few	CASSLLEAGAYEQYF	TGTGCCAGCAGTTTACTCGAAGCAGGGGCTTACGAGCAGTACTTC
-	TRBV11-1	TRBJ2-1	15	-	CASSLDARVHNEQFF	TGTGCCAGCAGCTTAGACGCCAGGGTCCACAATGAGCAGTTCTTC
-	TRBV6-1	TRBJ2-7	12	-	CATRTGIYEQYF	TGTGCCACCCGAACAGGGATCTACGAGCAGTACTTC